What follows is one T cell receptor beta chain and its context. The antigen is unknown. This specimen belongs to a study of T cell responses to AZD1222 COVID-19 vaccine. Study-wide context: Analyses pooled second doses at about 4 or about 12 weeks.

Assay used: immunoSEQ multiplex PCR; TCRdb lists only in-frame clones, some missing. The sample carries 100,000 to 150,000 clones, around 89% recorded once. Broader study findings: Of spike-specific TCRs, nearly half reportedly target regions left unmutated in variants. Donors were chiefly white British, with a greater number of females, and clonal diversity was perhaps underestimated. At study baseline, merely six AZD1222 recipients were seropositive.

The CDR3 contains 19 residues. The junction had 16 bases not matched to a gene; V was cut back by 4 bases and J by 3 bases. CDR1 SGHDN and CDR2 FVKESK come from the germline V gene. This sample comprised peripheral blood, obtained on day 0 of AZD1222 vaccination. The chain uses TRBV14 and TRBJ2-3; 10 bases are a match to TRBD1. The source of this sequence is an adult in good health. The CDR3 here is CASSRSVGTGAFRTDTQYF. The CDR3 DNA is TGTGCCAGCAGCCGCAGCGTGGGGACAGGGGCTTTTAGGACAGATACGCAGTATTTT.